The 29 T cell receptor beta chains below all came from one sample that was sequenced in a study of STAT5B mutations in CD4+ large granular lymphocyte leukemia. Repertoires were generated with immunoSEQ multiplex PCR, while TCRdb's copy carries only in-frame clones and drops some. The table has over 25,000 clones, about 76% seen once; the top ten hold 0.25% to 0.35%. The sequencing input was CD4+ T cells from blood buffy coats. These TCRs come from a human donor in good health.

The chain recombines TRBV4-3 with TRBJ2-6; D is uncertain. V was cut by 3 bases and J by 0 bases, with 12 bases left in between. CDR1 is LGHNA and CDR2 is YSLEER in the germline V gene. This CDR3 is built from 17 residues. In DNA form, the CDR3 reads TGCGCCAGCAGCCAGAACCGCCTGGCCTCTGGGGCCAACGTCCTGACTTTC. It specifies CASSQNRLASGANVLTF.

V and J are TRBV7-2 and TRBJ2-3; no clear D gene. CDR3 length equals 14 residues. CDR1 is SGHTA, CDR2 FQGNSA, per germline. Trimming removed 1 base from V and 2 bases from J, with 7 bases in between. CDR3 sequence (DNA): TGTGCCAGCAGCTTAGATAGGTCCACAGATACGCAGTATTTT. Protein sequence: CASSLDRSTDTQYF.

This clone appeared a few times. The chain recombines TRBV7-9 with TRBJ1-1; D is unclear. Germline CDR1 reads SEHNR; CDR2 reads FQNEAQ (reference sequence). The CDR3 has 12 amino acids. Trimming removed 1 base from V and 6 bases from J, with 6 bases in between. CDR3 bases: TGTGCCAGCAGCTTAGATAATTCTGAAGCTTTCTTT. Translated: CASSLDNSEAFF. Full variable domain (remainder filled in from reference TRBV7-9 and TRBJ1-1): DTGVSQNPRHKITKRGQNVTFRCDPISEHNRLYWYRQTLGQGPEFLTYFQNEAQLEKSRLLSDRFSAERPKGSFSTLEIQRTEQGDSAMYLCASSLDNSEAFFGQGTRLTVV.

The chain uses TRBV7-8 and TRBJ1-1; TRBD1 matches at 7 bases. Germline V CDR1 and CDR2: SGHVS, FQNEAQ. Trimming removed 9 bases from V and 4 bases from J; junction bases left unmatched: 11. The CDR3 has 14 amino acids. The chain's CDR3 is CASLAQGGVTEAFF. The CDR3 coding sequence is TGTGCCAGTCTCGCTCAGGGGGGAGTCACTGAAGCTTTCTTT.

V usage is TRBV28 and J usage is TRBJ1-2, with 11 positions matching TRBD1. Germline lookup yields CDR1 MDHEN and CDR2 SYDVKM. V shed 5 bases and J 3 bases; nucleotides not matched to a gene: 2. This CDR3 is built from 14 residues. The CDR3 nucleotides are TGTGCCAGCAGTCAGGGACAGGGGGACTATGGCTACACCTTC. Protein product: CASSQGQGDYGYTF.

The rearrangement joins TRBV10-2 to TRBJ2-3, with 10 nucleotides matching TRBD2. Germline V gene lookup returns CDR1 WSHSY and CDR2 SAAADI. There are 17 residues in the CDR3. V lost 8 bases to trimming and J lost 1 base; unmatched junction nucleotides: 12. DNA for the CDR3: TGCGCCAGCGATTCCCGTGAAAGCGGGGGGGGCACAGATACGCAGTATTTT. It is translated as CASDSRESGGGTDTQYF.

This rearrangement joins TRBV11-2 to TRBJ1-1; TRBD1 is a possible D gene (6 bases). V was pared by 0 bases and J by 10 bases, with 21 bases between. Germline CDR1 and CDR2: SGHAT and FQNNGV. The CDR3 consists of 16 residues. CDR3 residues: CASSLDAGSSRGRAFF. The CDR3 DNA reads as TGTGCCAGCAGCTTAGACGCGGGAAGTAGCAGGGGTAGAGCTTTCTTT.

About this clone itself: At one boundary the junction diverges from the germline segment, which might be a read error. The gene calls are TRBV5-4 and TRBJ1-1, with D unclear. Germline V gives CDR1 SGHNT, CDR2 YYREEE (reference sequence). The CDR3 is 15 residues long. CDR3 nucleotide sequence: TGCGCCAGCAGCCAAGAGGTCGGAATGAACACTGAAGCTTTCTTT. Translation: CASSQEVGMNTEAFF.

The CDR3: CASSLGGGRYNEQFF. In DNA, the CDR3 is TGTGCCAGCAGCTTAGGCGGGGGCAGATACAATGAGCAGTTCTTC. The chain employs TRBV7-2 and TRBJ2-1; D may be TRBD2 (7 bases). Per the germline V gene, CDR1 is SGHTA and CDR2 is FQGNSA. V lost 1 base, J lost 4 bases, and 11 bases lay in between. CDR3 size: 15 residues.

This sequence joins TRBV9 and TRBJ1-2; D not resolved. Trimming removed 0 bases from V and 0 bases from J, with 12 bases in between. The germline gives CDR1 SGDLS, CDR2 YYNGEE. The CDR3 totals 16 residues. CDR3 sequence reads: CASSVGGRITNYGYTF. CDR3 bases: TGTGCCAGCAGCGTAGGGGGTAGGATCACTAACTATGGCTACACCTTC.

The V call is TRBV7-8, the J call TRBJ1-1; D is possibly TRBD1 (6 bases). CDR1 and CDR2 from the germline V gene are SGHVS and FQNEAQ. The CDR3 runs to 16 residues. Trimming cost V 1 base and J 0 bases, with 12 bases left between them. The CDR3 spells CASSLGSTGLNTEAFF. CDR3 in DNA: TGTGCCAGCAGCTTAGGGTCGACAGGTCTGAACACTGAAGCTTTCTTT.

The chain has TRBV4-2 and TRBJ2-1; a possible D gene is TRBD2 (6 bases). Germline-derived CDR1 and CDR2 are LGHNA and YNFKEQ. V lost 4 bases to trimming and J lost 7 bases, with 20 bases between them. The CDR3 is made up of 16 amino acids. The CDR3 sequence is CASSPTSSSVGNEQFF. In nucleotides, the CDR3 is TGTGCCAGCAGCCCAACGTCGTCTAGCGTCGGTAATGAGCAGTTCTTC.

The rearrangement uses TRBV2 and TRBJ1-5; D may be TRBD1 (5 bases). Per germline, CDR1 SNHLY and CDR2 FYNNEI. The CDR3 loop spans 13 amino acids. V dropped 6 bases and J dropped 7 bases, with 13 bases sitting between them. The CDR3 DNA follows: TGTGCCAGCAGGGGGGGATTCGAACAGCCCCAGCATTTT. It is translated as CASRGGFEQPQHF. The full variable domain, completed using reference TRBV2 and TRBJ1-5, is EPEVTQTPSHQVTQMGQEVILRCVPISNHLYFYWYRQILGQKVEFLVSFYNNEISEKSEIFDDQFSVERPDGSNFTLKIRSTKLEDSAMYFCASRGGFEQPQHFGDGTRLSIL.

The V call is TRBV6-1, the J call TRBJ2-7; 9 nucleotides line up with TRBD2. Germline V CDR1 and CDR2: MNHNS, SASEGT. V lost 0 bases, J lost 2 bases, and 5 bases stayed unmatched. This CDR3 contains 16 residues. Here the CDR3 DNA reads TGTGCCAGCAGTGAAGCGGGGCTAGCGGGGCCCTACGAGCAGTACGTC. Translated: CASSEAGLAGPYEQYV.

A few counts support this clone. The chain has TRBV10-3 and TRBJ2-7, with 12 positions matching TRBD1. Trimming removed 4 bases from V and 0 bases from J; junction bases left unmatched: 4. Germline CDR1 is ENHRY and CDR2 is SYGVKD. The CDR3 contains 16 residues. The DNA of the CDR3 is TGTGCCATCAGTGTCCCGGGACAGGGGGCCTCCTACGAGCAGTACTTC. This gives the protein CAISVPGQGASYEQYF.

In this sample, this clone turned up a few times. CDR3 sequence reads: CASSSTGRVNTEAFF. The CDR3 DNA is TGTGCCAGCAGCTCCACGGGACGGGTGAACACTGAAGCTTTCTTT. The chain has TRBV28 and TRBJ1-1; a weak D match, TRBD1 (5 bases). CDR1 MDHEN and CDR2 SYDVKM come from the germline V gene. With 6 bases removed from V and 0 bases from J, the gap between germline ends came to 14 bases. The CDR3 spans 15 residues.

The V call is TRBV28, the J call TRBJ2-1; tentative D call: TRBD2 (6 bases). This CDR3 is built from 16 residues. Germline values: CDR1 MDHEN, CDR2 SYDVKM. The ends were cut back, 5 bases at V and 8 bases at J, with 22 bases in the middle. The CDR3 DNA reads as TGTGCCAGCAGTGAAACGGGACTGGCGTCCATCTATGAGCAGTTCTTC. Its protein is CASSETGLASIYEQFF. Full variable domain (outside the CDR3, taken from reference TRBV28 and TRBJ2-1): DVKVTQSSRYLVKRTGEKVFLECVQDMDHENMFWYRQDPGLGLRLIYFSYDVKMKEKGDIPEGYSVSREKKERFSLILESASTNQTSMYLCASSETGLASIYEQFFGPGTRLTVL.

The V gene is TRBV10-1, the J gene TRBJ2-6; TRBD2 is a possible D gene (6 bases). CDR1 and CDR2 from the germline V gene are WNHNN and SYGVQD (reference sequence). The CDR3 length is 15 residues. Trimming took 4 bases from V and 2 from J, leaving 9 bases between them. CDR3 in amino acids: CASSGGVTGANVLTF. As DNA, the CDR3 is TGCGCCAGCAGTGGCGGGGTTACTGGGGCCAACGTCCTGACTTTC.

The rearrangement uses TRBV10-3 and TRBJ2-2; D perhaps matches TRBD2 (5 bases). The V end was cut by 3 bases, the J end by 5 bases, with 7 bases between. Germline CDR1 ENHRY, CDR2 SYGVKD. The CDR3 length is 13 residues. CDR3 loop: CAISDEGTGELFF. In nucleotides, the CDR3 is TGTGCCATCAGTGACGAGGGAACCGGGGAGCTGTTTTTT.

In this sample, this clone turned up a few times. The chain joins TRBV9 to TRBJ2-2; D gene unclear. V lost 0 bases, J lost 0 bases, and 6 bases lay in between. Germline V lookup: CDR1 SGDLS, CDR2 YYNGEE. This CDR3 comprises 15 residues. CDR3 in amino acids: CASSVGSSNTGELFF. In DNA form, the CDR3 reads TGTGCCAGCAGCGTAGGGAGTTCGAACACCGGGGAGCTGTTTTTT. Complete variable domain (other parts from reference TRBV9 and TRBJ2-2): DSGVTQTPKHLITATGQRVTLRCSPRSGDLSVYWYQQSLDQGLQFLIQYYNGEERAKGNILERFSAQQFPDLHSELNLSSLELGDSALYFCASSVGSSNTGELFFGEGSRLTVL.

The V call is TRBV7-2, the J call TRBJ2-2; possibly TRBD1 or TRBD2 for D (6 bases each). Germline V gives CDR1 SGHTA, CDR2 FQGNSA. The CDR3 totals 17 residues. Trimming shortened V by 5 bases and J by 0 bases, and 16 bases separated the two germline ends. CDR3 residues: CASSLEMGGTNTGELFF. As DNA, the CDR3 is TGTGCCAGCAGCCTCGAAATGGGGGGCACGAACACCGGGGAGCTGTTTTTT. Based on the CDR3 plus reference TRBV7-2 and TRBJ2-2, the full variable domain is GAGVSQSPSNKVTEKGKDVELRCDPISGHTALYWYRQSLGQGLEFLIYFQGNSAPDKSGLPSDRFSAERTGGSVSTLTIQRTQQEDSAVYLCASSLEMGGTNTGELFFGEGSRLTVL.

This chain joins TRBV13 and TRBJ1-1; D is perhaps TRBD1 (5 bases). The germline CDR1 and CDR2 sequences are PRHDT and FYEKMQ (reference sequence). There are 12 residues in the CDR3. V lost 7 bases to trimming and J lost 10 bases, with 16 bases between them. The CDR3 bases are TGTGCCAGCAAAGCCGGGGGGGAGTTAGCTTTCTTT. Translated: CASKAGGELAFF.

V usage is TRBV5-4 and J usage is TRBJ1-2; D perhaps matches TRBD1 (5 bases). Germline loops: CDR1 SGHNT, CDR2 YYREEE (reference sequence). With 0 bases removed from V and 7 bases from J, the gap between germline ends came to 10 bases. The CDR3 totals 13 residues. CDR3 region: CASSLAGSAGYTF. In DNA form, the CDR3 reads TGTGCCAGCAGCTTGGCAGGGTCGGCTGGCTACACCTTC.

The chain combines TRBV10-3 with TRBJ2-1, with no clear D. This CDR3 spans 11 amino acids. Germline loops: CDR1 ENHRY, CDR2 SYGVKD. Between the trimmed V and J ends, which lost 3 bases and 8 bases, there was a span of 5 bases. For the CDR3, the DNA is TGTGCCATCAGTGAAACAGATGAGCAGTTCTTC. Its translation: CAISETDEQFF.

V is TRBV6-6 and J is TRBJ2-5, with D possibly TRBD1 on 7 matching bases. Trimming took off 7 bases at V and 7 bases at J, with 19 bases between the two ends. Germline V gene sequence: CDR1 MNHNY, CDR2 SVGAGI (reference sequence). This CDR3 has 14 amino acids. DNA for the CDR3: TGTGCCAGCACCGTCGCAGGGGGGTCGAGGACCCAGTACTTC. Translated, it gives CASTVAGGSRTQYF.

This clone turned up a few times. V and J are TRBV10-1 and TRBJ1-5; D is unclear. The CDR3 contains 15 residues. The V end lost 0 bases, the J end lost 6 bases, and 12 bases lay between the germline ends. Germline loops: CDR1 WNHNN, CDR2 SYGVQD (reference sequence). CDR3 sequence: CASSESRRLGQPQHF. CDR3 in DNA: TGCGCCAGCAGTGAGTCGAGAAGGTTGGGTCAGCCCCAGCATTTT.

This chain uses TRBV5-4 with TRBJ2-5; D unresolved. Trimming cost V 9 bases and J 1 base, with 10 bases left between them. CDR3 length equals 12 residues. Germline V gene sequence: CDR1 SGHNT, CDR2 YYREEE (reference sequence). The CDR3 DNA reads TGTGCCACCGCCAGGTCCCAAGAGACCCAGTACTTC. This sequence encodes CATARSQETQYF. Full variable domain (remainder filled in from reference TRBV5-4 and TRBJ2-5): ETGVTQSPTHLIKTRGQQVTLRCSSQSGHNTVSWYQQALGQGPQFIFQYYREEENGRGNFPPRFSGLQFPNYSSELNVNALELDDSALYLCATARSQETQYFGPGTRLLVL.

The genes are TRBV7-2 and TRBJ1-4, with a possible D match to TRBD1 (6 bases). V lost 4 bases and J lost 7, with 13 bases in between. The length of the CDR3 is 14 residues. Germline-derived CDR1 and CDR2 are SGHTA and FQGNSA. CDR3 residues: CASSSGHGSEKLFF. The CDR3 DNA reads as TGTGCCAGCAGCTCGGGACATGGGAGTGAAAAACTGTTTTTT.

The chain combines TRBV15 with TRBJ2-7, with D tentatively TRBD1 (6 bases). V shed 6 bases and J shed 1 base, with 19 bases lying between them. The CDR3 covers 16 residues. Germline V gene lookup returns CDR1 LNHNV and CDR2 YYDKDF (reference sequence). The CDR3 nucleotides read TGTGCCACCAGAATCGGTTCTTCCAGGGGTTCCTACGAGCAGTACTTC. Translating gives CATRIGSSRGSYEQYF.